Shown below are 10 T cell receptor beta chains from a single sample sequenced in a study of cytomegalovirus exposure and HLA in healthy donors. Vbeta (60) and Jbeta (13) primers were used in the PCR. TCRdb's table, derived via immunoSEQ multiplex PCR, lists solely in-frame clones and lacks some. The sample lists around 45,000 clones, approximately 65% occurring once. The sample consisted of PBMCs. The receptor source for this set is a man aged 25 to 45 in good health and CMV-seronegative.

The rearrangement links TRBV30 to TRBJ2-7; possibly TRBD2 for D (6 bases). This CDR3 is built from 15 residues. V was shortened by 0 bases and J by 0 bases, with 12 bases between the two germline ends. The V gene's germline CDR1 is GTSNPN and CDR2 SVGIG (reference sequence). CDR3 nucleotide sequence: TGTGCCTGGAGTGTAGGAGGGTTTTCCTCCTACGAGCAGTACTTC. This translates into CAWSVGGFSSYEQYF.

This clone is a singleton in its sample. The J gene is TRBJ2-3, the V gene TRBV7-8, with TRBD2 identical over 11 bases. The length of the CDR3 is 16 residues. V gave up 1 base and J gave up 1 base; unmatched junction bases: 1. CDR1 and CDR2 (germline): SGHVS, FQNEAQ. CDR3 DNA sequence: TGTGCCAGCAGCTTAGAGGGACTAGCGGGCACAGATACGCAGTATTTT. Translating it yields CASSLEGLAGTDTQYF.

This clone appeared a single time. The V call is TRBV14, the J call TRBJ2-6, with D uncertain. Trimming removed 0 bases at V and 11 bases at J, with 20 bases between. CDR1 SGHDN and CDR2 FVKESK come from the germline V gene. The CDR3 consists of 17 residues. In DNA, the CDR3 is TGTGCCAGCAGCCAAGATAGTGAGGCTAATTGGTACGACGTCCTGACTTTC. Its translation: CASSQDSEANWYDVLTF.

The gene calls are TRBV30 and TRBJ1-2; TRBD1 agrees at 8 bases. CDR3 length: 14 residues. V trimming: 5 bases; J trimming: 8 bases; junction bases outside the gene matches: 13. Germline lookup yields CDR1 GTSNPN and CDR2 SVGIG (reference sequence). In nucleotides, the CDR3 is TGTGCCTGGGACACCGGGACAGGTAACTTCGGCTACACCTTC. This gives the protein CAWDTGTGNFGYTF.

The rearrangement joins TRBV5-1 to TRBJ2-7; D gene ambiguous. The CDR3 is made up of 13 amino acids. The germline CDR1 and CDR2 sequences are SGHRS and YFSETQ. Trimming shortened V by 0 bases and J by 0 bases, and 4 bases separated the two germline ends. The CDR3 region is CASSLVSSYEQYF. DNA for the CDR3: TGCGCCAGCAGCTTGGTGAGCTCCTACGAGCAGTACTTC.

This clone was picked up a small number of times. The rearrangement uses TRBV30 and TRBJ1-6; no clear D gene. Germline V gene data show CDR1 as GTSNPN and CDR2 as SVGIG (reference sequence). This CDR3 has 13 amino acids. Trimming removed 1 base at V and 5 bases at J, with 6 bases between. This CDR3 reads CAWSGEDNSPLHF. The CDR3 region has the DNA TGTGCCTGGAGTGGGGAGGATAATTCACCCCTCCACTTT.

This clone appeared once. The chain uses TRBV5-5 and TRBJ2-7, with D possibly matching TRBD2 (5 bases). Per germline, CDR1 SGHKS and CDR2 YYEKEE (reference sequence). V was pared by 4 bases and J by 5 bases, with 10 bases between. The CDR3 covers 12 residues. CDR3 residues: CASSNSGDEQYF. The CDR3, as DNA: TGTGCCAGCAGCAACAGCGGCGACGAGCAGTACTTC.

Here the CDR3 DNA reads TGTGCCAGCCAAGAGACAGGGGGCAATCAGCCCCAGCATTTT. Translated: CASQETGGNQPQHF. This chain links TRBV25-1 with TRBJ1-5; the match to TRBD1 covers 8 bases. Germline lookup yields CDR1 MGHDK and CDR2 SYGVNS. The CDR3 runs 14 residues. V was pared by 8 bases and J by 2 bases, with 5 bases of the junction left unmatched. Looking up the rest from reference TRBV25-1 and TRBJ1-5 gives the full variable domain: EADIYQTPRYLVIGTGKKITLECSQTMGHDKMYWYQQDPGMELHLIHYSYGVNSTEKGDLSSESTVSRIRTEHFPLTLESARPSHTSQYLCASQETGGNQPQHFGDGTRLSIL.

The V call is TRBV18, the J call TRBJ1-5, with D tentatively TRBD1 (5 bases). CDR3 length equals 13 residues. Looked up from germline, CDR1 is KGHSH and CDR2 is LQKENI. V lost 4 bases, J lost 3 bases, and 7 bases lay in between. The CDR3 sequence: CASSRQSNQPQHF. The CDR3 bases are TGTGCCAGCTCACGACAGTCCAATCAGCCCCAGCATTTT.

The chain joins TRBV19 to TRBJ1-5, with 8 positions matching TRBD1. Germline trimming cut 11 bases from V and 7 bases from J; bases unmatched to any gene: 10. CDR1 and CDR2 (germline): LNHDA, SQIVND (reference sequence). The CDR3 runs 13 residues. The CDR3 DNA is TGTGCCTCGAGGGACAGGCTCTACCAGCCCCAGCATTTT. It encodes CASRDRLYQPQHF.